This TCR beta chain emerged from a study of T cells in tuberculosis. General observations from the study: Active tuberculosis TCR-alpha repertoires lay closer to GMM-specific TCRs than IGRA-negative controls, suggesting clonal expansion.

As concerns this clone: The antigen is unknown.

The CDR3 spans 14 residues. Germline values: CDR1 MDHEN, CDR2 SYDVKM. Germline trimming cut 5 bases from V and 1 base from J; bases unmatched to any gene: 2. Profiling relied on immunoSEQ multiplex PCR, and the TCRdb table lists in-frame clones only, not all of them. The table has under 45,000 clones, approximately 95% seen once. This clonotype was obtained from a donor aged 10 to 29 with latent tuberculosis or without tuberculosis infection. The chain recombines TRBV28 with TRBJ2-4, with 7 bases identical to TRBD2. The sequenced sample was PBMCs. The CDR3 loop is CASSPGGAKNIQYF. The DNA of the CDR3 is TGTGCCAGCAGTCCCGGGGGGGCCAAAAACATTCAGTACTTC.